This T cell receptor (beta chain) was observed in a study of shared clonotypes between healthy human individuals. This clone was counted once. In the original analysis: From ImmunoSEQ came sequences covering only the junction and carrying no quality scores, so filtering differed. Some clones are missing from TCRdb's copy, which holds only in-frame ones; the method was immunoSEQ multiplex PCR. V and J calls and clone size follow that table, whereas D and trimming were derived from the DNA. The profile shows 2 million to 2.5 million clones, almost 96% of them singletons. This clonotype originated in a man younger than 30 in good health. What was sequenced was naive CD4+ T cells sorted from blood. Noted subset: CD45RA+ positively selected.

The CDR3 reads CASSSYKVTETQYF. As DNA, the CDR3 is TGTGCCAGCAGTTCCTACAAGGTAACGGAGACCCAGTACTTC. The chain has TRBV28 and TRBJ2-5; D is uncertain. The V and J ends lost 4 bases and 5 bases respectively, with 14 bases between them. CDR3 size: 14 residues. Germline V gives CDR1 MDHEN, CDR2 SYDVKM. The whole variable domain, filled in from reference TRBV28 and TRBJ2-5, reads DVKVTQSSRYLVKRTGEKVFLECVQDMDHENMFWYRQDPGLGLRLIYFSYDVKMKEKGDIPEGYSVSREKKERFSLILESASTNQTSMYLCASSSYKVTETQYFGPGTRLLVL.